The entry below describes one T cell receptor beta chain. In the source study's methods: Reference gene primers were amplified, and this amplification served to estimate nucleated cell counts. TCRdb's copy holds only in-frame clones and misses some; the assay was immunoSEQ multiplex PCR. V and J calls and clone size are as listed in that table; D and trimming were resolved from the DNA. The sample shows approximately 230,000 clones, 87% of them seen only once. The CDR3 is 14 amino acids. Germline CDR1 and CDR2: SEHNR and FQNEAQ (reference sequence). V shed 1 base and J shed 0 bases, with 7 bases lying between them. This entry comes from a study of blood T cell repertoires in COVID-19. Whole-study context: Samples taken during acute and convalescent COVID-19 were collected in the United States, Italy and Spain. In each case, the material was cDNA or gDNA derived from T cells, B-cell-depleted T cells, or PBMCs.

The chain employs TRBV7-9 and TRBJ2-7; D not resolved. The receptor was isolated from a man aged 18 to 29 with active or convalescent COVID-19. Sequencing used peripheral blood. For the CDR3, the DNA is TGTGCCAGCAGCTTAGTCTCGGTCTCCTACGAGCAGTACTTC. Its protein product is CASSLVSVSYEQYF.